The T cell receptor (beta chain) under discussion was sequenced for a study of T-cell reconstitution after alpha-beta-depleted transplantation in children. V lost 3 bases and J lost 2, with 12 bases in between. Germline assignment: CDR1 DFQATT and CDR2 SNEGSKA (reference sequence). The CDR3 spans 14 residues. Preparation of the TCRbeta library used unique molecular identifiers. TCRdb used MiXCR to reprocess the PCR reads, holding one entry per CDR3 protein. Of some 490,000 distinct CDR3 sequences listed, approximately 12% were seen once; the top ten hold under 7%. The source material was PBMCs from the stem cell graft donor, sampled from the stem cell graft. The V call is TRBV20-1, the J call TRBJ2-3; D not resolved. The TCR comes from a human donor who donated a stem cell graft to a child with combined immunodeficiency. The CDR3: CSASVSGFTDTQYF. CDR3 coding DNA: TGCAGTGCTAGTGTCTCTGGTTTCACAGATACGCAGTATTTT.